The clone carrying this T cell receptor (beta chain) was picked up many times. The antigen remains unidentified. Trimming took 0 bases from V and 7 from J, leaving 10 bases between them. The CDR3 extends over 13 amino acids. Patients were excluded because of uncontrolled infection, other autoimmune disease, pregnancy or lactation. The diagnostic basis comprised clinical symptoms, serum thyroxine and TRAb, thyroid ultrasound and orbital computed tomography. Amplified regions were TCR beta CDR3 sequences from RNA transcripts. Carried out on the TCR CDR3, a first-round RT-PCR used the HTBI primer set. TCRdb called the multiplex PCR reads again in MiXCR, with one record for every CDR3 protein. The sample gives about 380,000 distinct CDR3 sequences, approximately 18% of which show up once; 40% to 45% is in the top ten. The sample originates from a study of T cells in Graves' hyperthyroidism and ophthalmopathy. General study results and limits: A model of 13 V-J pairs discriminated ophthalmopathy from stable hyperthyroidism.

Sample: blood. This sequence was found in a man in his late teens or twenties with Graves' ophthalmopathy. This chain joins TRBV12-3 or TRBV12-4 and TRBJ2-7; D call uncertain. CDR3: CASSLALAAEQYF. DNA of the CDR3: TGTGCCAGCAGTTTAGCGTTGGCGGCGGAGCAGTACTTC.